The present T cell receptor (beta chain) was sequenced within a study of T cell responses to AZD1222 COVID-19 vaccine. Germline CDR1 is MGHRA and CDR2 is YSYEKL. With V trimmed by 4 bases and J by 0 bases, 3 bases remained unmatched. This CDR3 region has 15 residues. TCRdb keeps only in-frame clones here, not all; method: immunoSEQ multiplex PCR. The sample holds about 120,000 clones, 86% seen once. This rearrangement joins TRBV4-1 to TRBJ1-5; TRBD1 aligns across 7 bases. The sample consisted of peripheral blood, taken 28 days after the second AZD1222 dose. This receptor was obtained from an adult who received the AZD1222 COVID-19 vaccine. As DNA, the CDR3 is TGCGCCAGCAGCCTGGGACAGCTTAGCAATCAGCCCCAGCATTTT. This translates into CASSLGQLSNQPQHF.